This T cell receptor (beta chain) was recorded in a study of T cells after yellow fever vaccination. The CDR3 contains 15 residues. Looked up from germline, CDR1 is MDHEN and CDR2 is SYDVKM. Trimming pared 10 bases from V and 7 bases from J, leaving 26 bases between. A note on this clonotype: The antigen remains undetermined.

Study results and caveats: Subsequent to the booster, the majority of primary-vaccination clones reappeared (roughly 96% CD4, 85% to 90% CD8). Compared with primary, the secondary response was weaker and peaked at day 5, not 15.

One entry per CDR3 protein results from TCRdb running MiXCR on the 5' RACE reads. The sample records 500,000 to 650,000 distinct CDR3 sequences, about 13% being singletons. The TCR comes from a man between 25 and 39 years old who received the YFV17D yellow fever vaccine. The rearrangement links TRBV28 to TRBJ2-7, with D uncertain. Material: PBMCs, obtained on the day of the yellow fever booster vaccination. DNA for the CDR3: TGTGCCATCACCCAGAGGACCGCTCTTGATGGGGAGCAGTACTTC. It encodes CAITQRTALDGEQYF.